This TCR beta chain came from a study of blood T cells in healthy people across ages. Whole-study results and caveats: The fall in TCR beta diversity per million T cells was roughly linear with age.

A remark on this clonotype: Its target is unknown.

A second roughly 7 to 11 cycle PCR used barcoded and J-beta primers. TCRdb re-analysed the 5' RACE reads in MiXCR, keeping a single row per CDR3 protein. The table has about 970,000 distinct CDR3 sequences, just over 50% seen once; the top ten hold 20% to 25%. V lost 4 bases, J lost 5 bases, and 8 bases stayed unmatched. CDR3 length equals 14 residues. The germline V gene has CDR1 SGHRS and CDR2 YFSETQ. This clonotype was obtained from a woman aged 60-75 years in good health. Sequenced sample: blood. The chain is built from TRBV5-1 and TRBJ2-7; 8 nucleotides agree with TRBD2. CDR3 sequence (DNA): TGCGCCAGCAGCGTAATAGCGGGACGGAACGAGCAGTACTTC. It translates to CASSVIAGRNEQYF.